Below are 18 T cell receptor beta chains sequenced from a single sample in a study of T cell responses to AZD1222 COVID-19 vaccine. The table came from immunoSEQ multiplex PCR; TCRdb's copy has only in-frame clones and leaves some out. The data hold some 110,000 clones, with 85% observed a single time. The specimen was peripheral blood, collected 28 days after the second AZD1222 dose. The receptors were gathered from an adult who received the AZD1222 COVID-19 vaccine.

This clone was seen a few times. The V gene is TRBV4-1, the J gene TRBJ2-2; 7 positions agree with TRBD1. Germline values: CDR1 MGHRA, CDR2 YSYEKL. This CDR3 is built from 15 residues. Trimming at V came to 1 base and at J to 3 bases, leaving 2 bases not matched to a gene. The CDR3 spells CASSQGDRYTGELFF. The CDR3 DNA is TGCGCCAGCAGCCAAGGGGACAGATACACCGGGGAGCTGTTTTTT.

V is TRBV11-2 and J is TRBJ2-6, with a possible D match to TRBD2 (5 bases). The CDR3 is 14 amino acids. Germline CDR1 reads SGHAT; CDR2 reads FQNNGV. The V end was cut by 7 bases, the J end by 2 bases, with 9 bases between. The CDR3: CASTPGAGANVLTF. The CDR3 DNA is TGTGCCAGCACCCCCGGGGCTGGGGCCAACGTCCTGACTTTC.

The chain links TRBV5-6 to TRBJ2-7; the match to TRBD2 covers 7 bases. The germline V gene has CDR1 SGHDT and CDR2 YYEEEE. The CDR3 sequence is 15 residues long. J gave up 3 bases and V 4 bases, and 10 bases lay outside the gene matches. The DNA for the CDR3 is TGTGCCAGCAGCCCCGGGGAGGGGCCGTTCTACGAGCAGTACTTC. It encodes CASSPGEGPFYEQYF.

The gene calls are TRBV4-1 and TRBJ2-7, with a tentative D call TRBD1 (5 bases). CDR1 MGHRA and CDR2 YSYEKL come from the germline V gene. V was clipped by 1 base and J by 1 base, with 11 bases between them. The CDR3 spans 15 residues. CDR3 protein: CASSQAGIRSYEQYF. In DNA form, the CDR3 reads TGCGCCAGCAGCCAAGCAGGGATTCGATCCTACGAGCAGTACTTC.

The chain uses TRBV4-1 and TRBJ2-5; 7 bases match TRBD2. The CDR3 is made up of 16 amino acids. The ends lost 1 base at V and 5 bases at J; junction bases unmatched: 10. Germline CDR1 reads MGHRA; CDR2 reads YSYEKL. CDR3 in amino acids: CASSQVIAGWGETQYF. The CDR3 DNA is TGCGCCAGCAGCCAAGTGATAGCGGGTTGGGGGGAGACCCAGTACTTC.

This chain links TRBV5-4 with TRBJ1-2, with D perhaps TRBD1 (5 bases). Germline CDR1 is SGHNT and CDR2 is YYREEE (reference sequence). V lost 0 bases and J lost 7, with 10 bases in between. This CDR3 has 13 amino acids. DNA for the CDR3: TGTGCCAGCAGCTTGGCCGGGGCCTCTGGCTACACCTTC. This gives the protein CASSLAGASGYTF. Together with reference TRBV5-4 and TRBJ1-2, the CDR3 gives the full variable domain: ETGVTQSPTHLIKTRGQQVTLRCSSQSGHNTVSWYQQALGQGPQFIFQYYREEENGRGNFPPRFSGLQFPNYSSELNVNALELDDSALYLCASSLAGASGYTFGSGTRLTVV.

The chain is built from TRBV10-1 and TRBJ2-3; 8 bases are a match to TRBD2. This CDR3 spans 14 amino acids. The V gene's germline CDR1 is WNHNN and CDR2 SYGVQD (reference sequence). The J segment lost 6 bases and the V segment lost 7 bases, leaving 9 bases of the junction unmatched. In nucleotides, the CDR3 is TGCGCCAGCACAGGCGGGGGGTTTGCGGATACGCAGTATTTT. Its translation is CASTGGGFADTQYF.

CDR3 coding DNA: TGCGCCAGCAGCTTGTTCGGTGGACCGCTGGGGGATTCACCCCTCCACTTT. Translated, it gives CASSLFGGPLGDSPLHF. V and J are TRBV5-1 and TRBJ1-6; a weak D match, TRBD1 (5 bases). V was shortened by 1 base and J by 8 bases, with 19 bases between the two germline ends. Germline V gene lookup returns CDR1 SGHRS and CDR2 YFSETQ. The CDR3 consists of 17 residues. Supplemented by reference TRBV5-1 and TRBJ1-6, the full variable domain reads KAGVTQTPRYLIKTRGQQVTLSCSPISGHRSVSWYQQTPGQGLQFLFEYFSETQRNKGNFPGRFSGRQFSNSRSEMNVSTLELGDSALYLCASSLFGGPLGDSPLHFGNGTRLTVT.

The chain couples TRBV4-2 to TRBJ1-5, with 11 bases matching TRBD1. Germline trimming cut 3 bases from V and 0 bases from J; bases unmatched to any gene: 22. The CDR3 is 23 amino acids. The V gene's germline CDR1 is LGHNA and CDR2 YNFKEQ. Written as DNA, the CDR3 is TGTGCCAGCAGCCAGACGGGAGGCGGACAGGGGGCCGGAGGGCGATATAGCAATCAGCCCCAGCATTTT. Translating gives CASSQTGGGQGAGGRYSNQPQHF.

Only a few counts were recorded for this clone. The chain couples TRBV7-2 to TRBJ1-5, with D perhaps TRBD1 (5 bases). Germline-derived CDR1 and CDR2 are SGHTA and FQGNSA. The V and J ends lost 4 bases and 4 bases respectively, with 17 bases between them. CDR3 size: 16 residues. CDR3 DNA sequence: TGTGCCAGCAGCTGGAGGGTTGGGGGTGCGAATCAGCCCCAGCATTTT. It is translated as CASSWRVGGANQPQHF.

This clone was detected once. The V and J genes are TRBV7-2 and TRBJ1-3, with 9 bases matching TRBD1. Germline V gene lookup returns CDR1 SGHTA and CDR2 FQGNSA. CDR3 length equals 17 residues. V lost 5 bases, J lost 0 bases, and 8 bases stayed unmatched. The CDR3 region has the DNA TGTGCCAGCAGCCCGGGACAGGGCTCAAGCTCTGGAAACACCATATATTTT. Translating gives CASSPGQGSSSGNTIYF.

V gene TRBV15 combines with J gene TRBJ1-2; D not resolved. The CDR3 has 16 residues. CDR1 LNHNV and CDR2 YYDKDF come from the germline V gene (reference sequence). The ends were cut back, 0 bases at V and 0 bases at J, with 11 bases in the middle. CDR3 loop: CATSRDPVPANYGYTF. CDR3 coding DNA: TGTGCCACCAGCAGAGATCCCGTCCCTGCTAACTATGGCTACACCTTC.

This clone was detected only once. The rearrangement links TRBV10-3 to TRBJ1-5; 11 nucleotides align to TRBD1. Trimming removed 2 bases from V and 4 bases from J; junction bases left unmatched: 1. The CDR3 length is 15 residues. Germline CDR1 and CDR2: ENHRY and SYGVKD. CDR3 in amino acids: CAISEGTGGNQPQHF. The DNA of the CDR3 is TGTGCCATCAGTGAGGGGACAGGGGGAAATCAGCCCCAGCATTTT.

This clone rates as medium-sized. The V call is TRBV6-1, the J call TRBJ1-6; 7 positions match TRBD1. Trimming took 0 bases from V and 7 from J; bases not matched to a gene: 3. Germline values: CDR1 MNHNS, CDR2 SASEGT. The CDR3 contains 15 residues. Written as DNA, the CDR3 is TGTGCCAGCAGTGAAGCAGGGGGCGGCAATTCACCCCTCCACTTT. Amino acids: CASSEAGGGNSPLHF.

This clone has more than one count but fewer than ten. The rearrangement joins TRBV7-2 to TRBJ1-2, with 8 bases matching TRBD1. The length of the CDR3 is 15 residues. Germline V gives CDR1 SGHTA, CDR2 FQGNSA. V was clipped by 5 bases and J by 0 bases; unmatched bases: 5. The CDR3 region is CASSIPQGANYGYTF. The CDR3 nucleotides are TGTGCCAGCAGCATACCACAGGGGGCTAACTATGGCTACACCTTC. Full variable domain (missing parts from reference TRBV7-2 and TRBJ1-2): GAGVSQSPSNKVTEKGKDVELRCDPISGHTALYWYRQSLGQGLEFLIYFQGNSAPDKSGLPSDRFSAERTGGSVSTLTIQRTQQEDSAVYLCASSIPQGANYGYTFGSGTRLTVV.

The sample holds one count of this clone. The CDR3 reads CASSYDGTRGNTIYF. CDR3 nucleotides: TGTGCCAGCAGTTACGACGGTACCAGAGGAAACACCATATATTTT. The chain combines TRBV6-2 or TRBV6-3 with TRBJ1-3; no firm D call. V was shortened by 2 bases and J by 4 bases, with 12 bases between the two germline ends. Germline CDR1 MNHEY, CDR2 SVGEGT. This CDR3 has 15 residues.

The gene calls are TRBV6-5 and TRBJ1-6; 7 bases match TRBD1. With V trimmed by 6 bases and J by 6 bases, 5 bases remained unmatched. Germline lookup yields CDR1 MNHEY and CDR2 SVGAGI. The CDR3 loop spans 14 amino acids. The CDR3 here is CASRPGQPNSPLHF. The CDR3 nucleotides are TGTGCCAGCAGGCCGGGACAGCCTAATTCACCCCTCCACTTT.

V and J are TRBV19 and TRBJ1-4; a possible D gene is TRBD1 (6 bases). V was clipped by 6 bases and J by 8 bases, with 22 bases between them. The germline gives CDR1 LNHDA, CDR2 SQIVND (reference sequence). The CDR3 has 16 residues. CDR3 loop: CASSKGQTHFGEKLFF. CDR3 DNA: TGTGCCAGTAGCAAAGGACAGACCCACTTTGGGGAAAAACTGTTTTTT.